Below, 18 T cell receptor beta chains from the same sample are listed, as sequenced in a study of graft-versus-host responses after intestinal transplantation. Graft specimens yielded both intraepithelial and lamina propria lymphocytes. Libraries were prepared by immunoSEQ multiplex PCR; TCRdb keeps only in-frame clonotypes and omits some of them. Of around 4,000 clones listed, roughly 70% are singletons. The specimen comprised ileum tissue, sampled approximately 340 days after intestinal transplantation. The origin of the receptors is a human patient who received an intestinal transplant, so some T cells may come from the graft donor.

The chain is built from TRBV5-5 and TRBJ2-1, with D maybe TRBD2 (7 bases). The germline CDR1 and CDR2 sequences are SGHKS and YYEKEE (reference sequence). CDR3 length: 15 residues. V was clipped by 6 bases and J by 3 bases, with 16 bases between them. The CDR3 region has the DNA TGTGCCAGCAAGCAAGGGGGGGGACGCTACAATGAGCAGTTCTTC. Protein product: CASKQGGGRYNEQFF.

This chain uses TRBV5-1 with TRBJ1-1; possible D gene TRBD1, 5 bases. V was shortened by 4 bases and J by 3 bases, with 16 bases between the two germline ends. Germline CDR1 SGHRS, CDR2 YFSETQ. CDR3 length: 15 amino acids. Here the CDR3 reads CASSLEPGLYTEAFF. As DNA, the CDR3 is TGCGCCAGCAGCCTGGAACCGGGACTGTACACTGAAGCTTTCTTT.

This rearrangement joins TRBV2 to TRBJ2-1, with D possibly TRBD2 on 5 matching bases. Trimming pared 5 bases from V and 14 bases from J, leaving 19 bases between. This CDR3 has 13 amino acids. CDR1 and CDR2 (germline): SNHLY, FYNNEI. CDR3 amino acids: CASSLSGLGSEFF. CDR3 in DNA: TGTGCCAGCAGTTTATCTGGTCTAGGGAGTGAGTTCTTC.

The chain recombines TRBV15 with TRBJ2-1; D possibly corresponds to TRBD2 (5 bases). V was clipped by 0 bases and J by 2 bases, with 14 bases between them. This CDR3 is built from 17 residues. The V gene's germline CDR1 is LNHNV and CDR2 YYDKDF (reference sequence). CDR3 protein: CATSRDQRGWTYNEQFF. The CDR3 coding sequence is TGTGCCACCAGCAGAGATCAGCGAGGGTGGACCTACAATGAGCAGTTCTTC.

J is TRBJ2-1 and V is TRBV5-1, with TRBD1 matching 9 bases. The CDR3 loop spans 16 amino acids. V trimming: 3 bases; J trimming: 3 bases; junction bases outside the gene matches: 7. Germline loops: CDR1 SGHRS, CDR2 YFSETQ. CDR3: CASSSLQGADYNEQFF. CDR3 DNA sequence: TGCGCCAGCAGCTCCTTACAGGGGGCAGACTACAATGAGCAGTTCTTC.

The J gene is TRBJ2-1, the V gene TRBV5-4; D possibly corresponds to TRBD2 (5 bases). The CDR3 contains 14 residues. Trimming pared 4 bases from V and 0 bases from J, leaving 8 bases between. CDR1 is SGHNT and CDR2 is YYREEE in the germline V gene (reference sequence). CDR3 nucleotides: TGTGCCAGCAGCGTGGACTCCTCCTACAATGAGCAGTTCTTC. Translating gives CASSVDSSYNEQFF.

Turning to this clone: An end of the junction differs from the germline gene, which may be a read error. The V call is TRBV2, the J call TRBJ2-3; D not resolved. This CDR3 region has 16 residues. In germline, CDR1 is SNHLY, CDR2 FYNNEI. CDR3 amino acids: CAGSGEVVTSTDTQYF. In DNA, the CDR3 is TGTGCCGGCAGTGGTGAGGTGGTGACTAGCACAGATACGCAGTATTTT.

The chain joins TRBV10-2 to TRBJ1-5; tentative D call: TRBD1 (6 bases). With 3 bases removed from V and 5 bases from J, the gap between germline ends came to 11 bases. This CDR3 is 14 amino acids long. Germline CDR1 WSHSY, CDR2 SAAADI. This CDR3 reads CASSDWAGDQPQHF. In nucleotides, the CDR3 is TGCGCCAGCAGTGATTGGGCAGGGGATCAGCCCCAGCATTTT.

This clone has only a few counts. The identical CDR3 is also encoded by other nucleotide sequences in the sample. The CDR3 sequence: CASSLKQGAYEQYF. CDR3 sequence (DNA): TGCGCCAGCAGCTTGAAGCAGGGGGCCTACGAGCAGTACTTC. The chain recombines TRBV5-1 with TRBJ2-7, with 7 nucleotides matching TRBD1. Germline V gene data show CDR1 as SGHRS and CDR2 as YFSETQ. There are 14 residues in the CDR3. With 1 base clipped from V and 2 bases from J, the junction kept 3 bases outside the gene matches.

This chain links TRBV9 with TRBJ2-1; TRBD2 matches 7 bases. The CDR3 is 16 residues long. Germline-derived CDR1 and CDR2 are SGDLS and YYNGEE. The trim removed 0 bases at V and 4 bases at J, leaving 7 bases unmatched. CDR3 DNA sequence: TGTGCCAGCAGCGTAGCCGGAGGGACTAAGTACAATGAGCAGTTCTTC. The encoded protein is CASSVAGGTKYNEQFF.

The chain carries TRBV7-3 and TRBJ2-3; 7 bases fit TRBD2. V shed 1 base, J shed 5 bases, and the junction held 6 bases outside the gene matches. The germline CDR1 and CDR2 sequences are SGHTA and FQGTGA. The CDR3 consists of 15 residues. CDR3 loop: CASSLNAGEGDTQYF. CDR3 DNA: TGTGCCAGCAGCTTAAATGCGGGAGAGGGAGATACGCAGTATTTT.

CDR3 residues: CASTEGQLSYEQYF. The CDR3 nucleotides are TGTGCCAGCACTGAGGGACAGCTCTCCTACGAGCAGTACTTC. The V call is TRBV6-1, the J call TRBJ2-7; 7 positions agree with TRBD1. Germline CDR1 and CDR2: MNHNS and SASEGT. V gave up 7 bases and J gave up 0 bases; unmatched junction bases: 6. There are 14 residues in the CDR3.

The chain uses TRBV28 and TRBJ2-5; D is perhaps TRBD2 (5 bases). Germline CDR1 and CDR2: MDHEN and SYDVKM. Trimming took 6 bases from V and 0 from J, leaving 8 bases between them. CDR3 length: 13 amino acids. The CDR3 protein is CASSPGDQETQYF. CDR3 DNA: TGTGCCAGCAGCCCCGGGGACCAAGAGACCCAGTACTTC.

About this clone: In the same sample, other DNA sequences code for this CDR3. This rearrangement joins TRBV19 to TRBJ2-3, with a possible D match to TRBD2 (5 bases). Trimming left V 9 bases short and J 3 bases short, with 16 bases between. The V gene's germline CDR1 is LNHDA and CDR2 SQIVND (reference sequence). The CDR3 is made up of 14 amino acids. This CDR3 is CARSAAGPTDTQYF. CDR3 bases: TGTGCCAGAAGCGCGGCGGGCCCGACAGATACGCAGTATTTT.

This chain links TRBV7-8 with TRBJ1-3; 11 nucleotides agree with TRBD1. From germline, CDR1 is SGHVS and CDR2 FQNEAQ. The junction had 7 bases not matched to a gene; V was cut back by 0 bases and J by 3 bases. The CDR3 length is 18 residues. CDR3 region: CASSLAQDRGQLGNTIYF. The CDR3 nucleotides are TGTGCCAGCAGCTTAGCCCAGGACAGGGGGCAACTTGGAAACACCATATATTTT. The full variable domain, rest sourced from reference TRBV7-8 and TRBJ1-3, is GAGVSQSPRYKVAKRGQDVALRCDPISGHVSLFWYQQALGQGPEFLTYFQNEAQLDKSGLPSDRFFAERPEGSVSTLKIQRTQQEDSAVYLCASSLAQDRGQLGNTIYFGEGSWLTVV.

The chain joins TRBV7-2 to TRBJ2-7; possible D gene TRBD2, 5 bases. This CDR3 spans 14 amino acids. V was pared by 0 bases and J by 0 bases, with 6 bases between. The V gene's germline CDR1 is SGHTA and CDR2 FQGNSA. The CDR3 protein is CASSLARVSYEQYF. CDR3 DNA sequence: TGTGCCAGCAGCTTAGCGCGGGTCTCCTACGAGCAGTACTTC. The full variable domain, its missing parts supplied by reference TRBV7-2 and TRBJ2-7, is GAGVSQSPSNKVTEKGKDVELRCDPISGHTALYWYRQSLGQGLEFLIYFQGNSAPDKSGLPSDRFSAERTGGSVSTLTIQRTQQEDSAVYLCASSLARVSYEQYFGPGTRLTVT.

The rearrangement joins TRBV7-6 to TRBJ2-3; D is possibly TRBD2 (5 bases). Trimming pared 1 base from V and 3 bases from J, leaving 14 bases between. CDR3 length equals 16 residues. Per germline, CDR1 SGHVS and CDR2 FNYEAQ. CDR3 protein: CASSLGRLPPTDTQYF. CDR3 coding DNA: TGTGCCAGCAGCTTAGGGCGACTACCCCCTACAGATACGCAGTATTTT. The variable domain in full, completed from reference TRBV7-6 and TRBJ2-3, reads GAGVSQSPRYKVTKRGQDVALRCDPISGHVSLYWYRQALGQGPEFLTYFNYEAQQDKSGLPNDRFSAERPEGSISTLTIQRTEQRDSAMYRCASSLGRLPPTDTQYFGPGTRLTVL.

The V call is TRBV5-4, the J call TRBJ2-7; 10 bases map to TRBD2. Trimming took 0 bases from V and 8 from J; bases not matched to a gene: 8. The CDR3 runs 15 residues. The germline V gene encodes CDR1 SGHNT and CDR2 YYREEE (reference sequence). The CDR3 DNA is TGTGCCAGCAGCTTGGAGGGACTAGCGACTTCCAAGCAGTACTTC. Its protein is CASSLEGLATSKQYF. The whole variable domain, remainder taken from reference TRBV5-4 and TRBJ2-7, is ETGVTQSPTHLIKTRGQQVTLRCSSQSGHNTVSWYQQALGQGPQFIFQYYREEENGRGNFPPRFSGLQFPNYSSELNVNALELDDSALYLCASSLEGLATSKQYFGPGTRLTVT.